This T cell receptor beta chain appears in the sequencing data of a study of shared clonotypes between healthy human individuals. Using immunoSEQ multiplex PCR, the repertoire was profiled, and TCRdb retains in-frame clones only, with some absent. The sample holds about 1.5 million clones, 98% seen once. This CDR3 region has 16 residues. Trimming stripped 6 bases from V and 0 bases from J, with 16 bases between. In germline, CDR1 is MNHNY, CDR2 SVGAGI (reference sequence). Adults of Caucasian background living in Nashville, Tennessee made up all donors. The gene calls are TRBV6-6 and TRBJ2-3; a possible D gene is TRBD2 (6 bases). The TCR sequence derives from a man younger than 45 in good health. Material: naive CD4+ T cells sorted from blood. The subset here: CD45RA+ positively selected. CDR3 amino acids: CASSPWGGYSTDTQYF. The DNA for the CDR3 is TGTGCCAGCAGCCCCTGGGGAGGCTATAGCACAGATACGCAGTATTTT.